This T cell receptor (beta chain) was profiled in a study of T-cell memory formation after mild COVID-19. This clonotype was observed a few times. Antigen: not known. Study-level points and caveats: Memory cells collected pre-infection included some clones that later responded, suggesting cross-reactive memory joined. The study found contracting CD4+ clones mainly in CM and EM and contracting CD8+ clones in EMRA. Clones contracting day 15 to 85 were balanced CD4/CD8; later expanders leaned CD4+.

TCRdb reprocessed the 5' RACE reads with MiXCR, giving one entry per CDR3 protein. The sample has some 440,000 distinct CDR3 sequences, nearly 25% seen once; the top ten hold around 12%. The sequence came from an adult woman who had mild COVID-19 (a few samples of this study predate the infection). Cell type and time point are not known. Sequencing input: PBMCs or a T cell subset sorted from them (not recorded which).

CDR3 nucleotides: TGCAGCGTCACCTGGGGGGGCAATCAGCCCCAGCATTTT. Protein sequence: CSVTWGGNQPQHF. The chain employs TRBV29-1 and TRBJ1-5; D is perhaps TRBD1 (5 bases). Germline V CDR1 and CDR2: SQVTM, ANQGSEA. Trimming removed 6 bases from V and 2 bases from J, with 11 bases in between. There are 13 residues in the CDR3.